Detailed here is one T cell receptor beta chain. This table comes from immunoSEQ multiplex PCR, and its TCRdb copy is limited to in-frame clones, with some not included. The profile shows roughly 250,000 clones, about 90% of them singletons. This CDR3 region has 13 residues. The V gene lost 5 bases and the J gene lost 4 bases, with 8 bases spanning the gap. Germline V CDR1 and CDR2: KGHSH, LQKENI. Living in under 30 US areas, the participants were between roughly 18 and 90 years of age. This sample was included in a study of blood T cell repertoires in COVID-19. Whole-study context: T cells, B-cell-depleted T cells, or PBMCs supplied cDNA or gDNA.

This sequence was found in a woman aged 40 to 50 with acute COVID-19. V gene TRBV18 combines with J gene TRBJ1-4; D is undetermined. Sequenced input: PBMCs or T cells enriched from blood (not recorded which). The CDR3 coding sequence is TGTGCCAGCTCAGGGCCCGATAATGAAAAACTGTTTTTT. The encoded protein is CASSGPDNEKLFF.